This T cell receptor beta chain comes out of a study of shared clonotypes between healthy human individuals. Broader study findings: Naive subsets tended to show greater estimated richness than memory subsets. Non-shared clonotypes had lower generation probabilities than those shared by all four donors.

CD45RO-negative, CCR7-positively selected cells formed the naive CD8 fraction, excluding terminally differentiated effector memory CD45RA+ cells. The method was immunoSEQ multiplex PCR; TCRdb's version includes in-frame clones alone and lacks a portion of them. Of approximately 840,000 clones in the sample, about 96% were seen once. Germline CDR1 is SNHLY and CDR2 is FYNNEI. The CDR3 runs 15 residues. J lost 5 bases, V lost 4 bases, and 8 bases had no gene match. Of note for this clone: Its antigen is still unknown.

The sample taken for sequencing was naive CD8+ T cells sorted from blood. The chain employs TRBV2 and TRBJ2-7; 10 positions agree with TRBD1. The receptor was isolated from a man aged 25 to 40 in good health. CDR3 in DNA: TGTGCCAGCAGTGCGCGACAGGGGGCTGAGGACGAGCAGTACTTC. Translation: CASSARQGAEDEQYF.